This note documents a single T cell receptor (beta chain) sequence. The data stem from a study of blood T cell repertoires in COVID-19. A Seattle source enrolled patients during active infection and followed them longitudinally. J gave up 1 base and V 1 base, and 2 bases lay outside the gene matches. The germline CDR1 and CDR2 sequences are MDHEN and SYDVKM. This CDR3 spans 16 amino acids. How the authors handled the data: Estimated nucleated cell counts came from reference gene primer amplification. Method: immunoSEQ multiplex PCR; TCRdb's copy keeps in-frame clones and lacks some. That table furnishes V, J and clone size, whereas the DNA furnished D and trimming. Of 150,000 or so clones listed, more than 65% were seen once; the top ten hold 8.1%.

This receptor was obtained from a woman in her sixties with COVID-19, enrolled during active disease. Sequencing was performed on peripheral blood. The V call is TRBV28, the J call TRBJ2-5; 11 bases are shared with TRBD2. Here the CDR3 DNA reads TGTGCCAGCAGTTTATTAGCGGGAGGGATCCAAGAGACCCAGTACTTC. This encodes CASSLLAGGIQETQYF.